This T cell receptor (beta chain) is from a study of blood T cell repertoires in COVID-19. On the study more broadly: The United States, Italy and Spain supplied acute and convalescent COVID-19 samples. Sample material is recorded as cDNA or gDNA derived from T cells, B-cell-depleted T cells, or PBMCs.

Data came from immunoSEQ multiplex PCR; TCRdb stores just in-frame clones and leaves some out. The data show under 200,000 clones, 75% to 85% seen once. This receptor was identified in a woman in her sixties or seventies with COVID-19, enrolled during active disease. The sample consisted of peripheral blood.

CDR3 sequence reads: CASSRSSGGTDTQYF. The CDR3 DNA reads as TGTGCCAGCAGCCGGAGTAGCGGGGGCACAGATACGCAGTATTTT. The V gene is TRBV3-1 (or the pseudogene TRBV3-2), the J gene TRBJ2-3, with TRBD2 identical over 8 bases. V lost 4 bases, J lost 1 base, and 4 bases stayed unmatched. CDR3 length: 15 residues. Germline CDR1 is LGHDT and CDR2 is YNNKEL (reference sequence).